This entry is about one TCR beta chain. Produced via immunoSEQ multiplex PCR; TCRdb's table is partial and in-frame only. The table shows a few hundred thousand clones, with around nine tenths occurring only once. This sample is drawn from a study of blood T cell repertoires in COVID-19. Across the study: PBMCs, B-cell-depleted T cells, or T cells provided the cDNA or gDNA that made up the material.

Germline CDR1 and CDR2: MGHDK and SYGVNS. CDR3 length: 13 residues. V lost 10 bases to trimming and J lost 5 bases; unmatched junction nucleotides: 8. The sample taken for sequencing was PBMCs or T cells enriched from blood (not recorded which). This rearrangement joins TRBV25-1 to TRBJ1-1, with 9 bases identical to TRBD1. This receptor was identified in a man between 40 and 49 years old who had recovered from COVID-19. The CDR3 bases are TGTGCCAATCAAGGGACAGGGCTTACTGAAGCTTTCTTT. It yields the protein CANQGTGLTEAFF.